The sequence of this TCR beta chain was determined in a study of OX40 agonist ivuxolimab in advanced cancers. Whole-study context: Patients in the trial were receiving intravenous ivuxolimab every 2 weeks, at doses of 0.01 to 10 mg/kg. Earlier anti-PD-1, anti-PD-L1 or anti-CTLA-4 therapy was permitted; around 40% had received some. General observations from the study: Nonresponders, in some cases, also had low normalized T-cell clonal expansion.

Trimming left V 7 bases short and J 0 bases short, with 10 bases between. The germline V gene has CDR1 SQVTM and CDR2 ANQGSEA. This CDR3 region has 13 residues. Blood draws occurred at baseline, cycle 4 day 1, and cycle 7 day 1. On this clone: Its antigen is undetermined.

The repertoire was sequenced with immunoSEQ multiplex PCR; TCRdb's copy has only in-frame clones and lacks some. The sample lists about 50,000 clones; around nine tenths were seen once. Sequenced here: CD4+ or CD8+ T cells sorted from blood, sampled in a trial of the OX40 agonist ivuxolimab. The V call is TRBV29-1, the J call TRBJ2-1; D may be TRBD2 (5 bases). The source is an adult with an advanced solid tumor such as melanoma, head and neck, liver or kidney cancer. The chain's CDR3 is CSGWTYSYNEQFF. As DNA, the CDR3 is TGCAGCGGTTGGACTTACTCCTACAATGAGCAGTTCTTC.